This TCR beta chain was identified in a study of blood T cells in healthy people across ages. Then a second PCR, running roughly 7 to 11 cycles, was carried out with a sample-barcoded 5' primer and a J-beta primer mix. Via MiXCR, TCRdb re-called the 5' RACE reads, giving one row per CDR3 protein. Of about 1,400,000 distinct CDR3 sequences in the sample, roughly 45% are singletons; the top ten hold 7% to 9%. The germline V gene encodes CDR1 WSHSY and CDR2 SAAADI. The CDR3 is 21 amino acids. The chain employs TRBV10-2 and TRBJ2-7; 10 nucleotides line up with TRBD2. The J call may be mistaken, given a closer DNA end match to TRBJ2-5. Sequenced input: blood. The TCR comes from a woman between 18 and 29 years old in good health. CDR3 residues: CASSRRTSGVPKEQRKETQYF. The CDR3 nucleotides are TGCGCCAGCAGCCGCAGAACTAGCGGGGTCCCCAAGGAGCAAAGGAAAGAGACCCAGTACTTC.